The 26 T cell receptor beta chains presented below share a single source sample, sequenced in a study of breast tumors, draining lymph nodes, adjacent tissues. TCRdb itself ran the multiplex PCR reads through MiXCR, one entry per CDR3 protein. Of 140,000 or so distinct CDR3 sequences in the sample, over 25% were seen once. Samples came from axillary lymph nodes draining the breast cancer. What was sequenced was axillary lymph node tissue. Receptor source: a female donor with breast cancer. Some clones in this sample may be carry-over from other donors' samples.

This clonotype was found many times. The rearrangement joins TRBV5-1 to TRBJ2-5; 9 positions agree with TRBD1. The CDR3 sequence is 14 residues long. With V trimmed by 4 bases and J by 5 bases, 6 bases remained unmatched. The V gene's germline CDR1 is SGHRS and CDR2 YFSETQ. CDR3 coding DNA: TGCGCCAGCAGCACGGGGACAGGGTGGGAGACCCAGTACTTC. Protein sequence: CASSTGTGWETQYF.

With regard to this clonotype: A junction end diverges from the germline sequence, so it may reflect a read error. The chain uses TRBV15 and TRBJ1-4; D is perhaps TRBD1 (6 bases). The CDR3 is 13 residues long. Germline CDR1 and CDR2: LNHNV and YYDKDF (reference sequence). The CDR3 sequence: CAASRDGLGHHTF. In DNA, the CDR3 is TGTGCCGCCAGCAGAGACGGACTGGGACACCACACGTTT.

This clonotype was counted ten times or more. The rearrangement uses TRBV6-5 and TRBJ2-2; TRBD1 is a possible D gene (6 bases). This CDR3 region has 16 residues. The germline V gene has CDR1 MNHEY and CDR2 SVGAGI. V dropped 0 bases and J dropped 7 bases, with 15 bases sitting between them. The CDR3 reads CASSYSTGRVDGELFF. The CDR3 DNA reads as TGTGCCAGCAGTTACTCTACAGGGCGTGTGGACGGGGAGCTGTTTTTT.

This clonotype showed up many times. This rearrangement joins TRBV12-3 or TRBV12-4 to TRBJ2-6, with D perhaps matching TRBD1 (6 bases). The CDR3 runs 21 residues. The ends were cut back, 5 bases at V and 2 bases at J, with 28 bases in the middle. In nucleotides, the CDR3 is TGTGCCAGCAGTATCCGACAGGCTTTCTTATCCACGGGAACTGGGGCCAACGTCCTGACTTTC. It yields the protein CASSIRQAFLSTGTGANVLTF.

This clonotype has a handful of counts. CDR3 sequence (DNA): TGTGCCAGCAGTTTACGACAGGGAATTAGTGGAAAACTGTTTTTT. Protein product: CASSLRQGISGKLFF. This chain uses TRBV12-3 or TRBV12-4 with TRBJ1-4; 7 bases fit TRBD1. This CDR3 has 15 amino acids. Trimming removed 2 bases from V and 10 bases from J; junction bases left unmatched: 10.

The chain joins TRBV6-1 to TRBJ2-2; 7 bases align to TRBD1. CDR3 size: 20 residues. Germline lookup yields CDR1 MNHNS and CDR2 SASEGT. V was clipped by 8 bases and J by 5 bases; unmatched bases: 26. CDR3 bases: TGTGCCAGCCCCCAGCCAAGGTCATCCGGGGAGACAGGGAAGACCGGGGAGCTGTTTTTT. Residues: CASPQPRSSGETGKTGELFF.

This clonotype showed up many times. The genes are TRBV20-1 and TRBJ2-7, with TRBD2 identical over 14 bases. This CDR3 is built from 15 residues. V dropped 4 bases and J dropped 1; count of bases not matched to a gene: 3. Per the germline V gene, CDR1 is DFQATT and CDR2 is SNEGSKA (reference sequence). CDR3 DNA sequence: TGCAGTGCTAAAAGACTAGCGGGGGGGTCCTACGAGCAGTACTTC. It translates to CSAKRLAGGSYEQYF.

This clonotype was recorded at least ten times. The chain couples TRBV6-5 to TRBJ2-7; 9 bases map to TRBD1. This CDR3 region has 14 residues. V shed 5 bases and J 6 bases; nucleotides not matched to a gene: 8. Germline-derived CDR1 and CDR2 are MNHEY and SVGAGI. CDR3 residues: CASSDRGAGGEQYF. CDR3 DNA: TGTGCCAGCAGTGACAGGGGGGCAGGAGGCGAGCAGTACTTC.

This clonotype was seen repeatedly, ten times or more. The V gene is TRBV5-4, the J gene TRBJ2-2; perhaps TRBD1 as D (5 bases). Germline V gene data show CDR1 as SGHNT and CDR2 as YYREEE (reference sequence). The CDR3 is 15 amino acids. The germline V and J ends were trimmed by 3 bases and 2 bases, with 11 bases remaining between them. CDR3 in DNA: TGTGCCAGCAGCTCCGACAGTCCAAACACCGGGGAGCTGTTTTTT. Encoded protein: CASSSDSPNTGELFF. The variable domain in full, with the rest retrieved from reference TRBV5-4 and TRBJ2-2, is ETGVTQSPTHLIKTRGQQVTLRCSSQSGHNTVSWYQQALGQGPQFIFQYYREEENGRGNFPPRFSGLQFPNYSSELNVNALELDDSALYLCASSSDSPNTGELFFGEGSRLTVL.

At least ten counts were recorded for this clonotype. CDR3 protein: CASSLLGGGPPETQYF. DNA for the CDR3: TGTGCCAGCAGTTTATTGGGCGGGGGGCCCCCGGAGACCCAGTACTTC. The J gene is TRBJ2-5, the V gene TRBV12-3 or TRBV12-4; 8 bases are shared with TRBD2. The V segment lost 2 bases and the J segment 5 bases; nucleotides outside the gene matches: 10. The CDR3 has 16 residues.

This clonotype came up once. The chain carries TRBV20-1 and TRBJ2-2; D remains unclear. Germline V lookup: CDR1 DFQATT, CDR2 SNEGSKA (reference sequence). With 8 bases removed from V and 2 bases from J, the gap between germline ends came to 12 bases. The CDR3 loop spans 13 amino acids. CDR3 region: CSSALINTGELFF. Here the CDR3 DNA reads TGCAGTTCCGCTCTTATCAACACCGGGGAGCTGTTTTTT.

This clonotype was detected ten times or more. V is TRBV20-1 and J is TRBJ1-5, with a possible D match to TRBD1 (5 bases). The CDR3 spans 14 residues. With 4 bases removed from V and 1 base from J, the gap between germline ends came to 11 bases. Germline V lookup: CDR1 DFQATT, CDR2 SNEGSKA (reference sequence). CDR3 sequence reads: CSATGGASNQPQHF. In DNA form, the CDR3 reads TGCAGTGCTACCGGAGGGGCGAGCAATCAGCCCCAGCATTTT.

This clonotype was seen many times. The chain joins TRBV20-1 to TRBJ1-5; no firm D call. V was shortened by 2 bases and J by 4 bases, with 6 bases between the two germline ends. Germline CDR1 and CDR2: DFQATT and SNEGSKA (reference sequence). The CDR3 loop spans 12 amino acids. This CDR3 reads CSARTANQPQHF. The DNA of the CDR3 is TGCAGTGCTAGAACGGCTAATCAGCCCCAGCATTTT.

This sequence joins TRBV9 and TRBJ1-6, with a tentative D call TRBD1 (5 bases). Trimming cost V 4 bases and J 9 bases, with 20 bases left between them. There are 16 residues in the CDR3. Germline V CDR1 and CDR2: SGDLS, YYNGEE. This CDR3 is CASSTQAGGSGSPLHF. DNA of the CDR3: TGTGCCAGCAGCACTCAAGCGGGGGGGAGTGGTTCACCCCTCCACTTT.

This clonotype was counted ten times or more. The J gene is TRBJ2-1, the V gene TRBV24-1; TRBD1 aligns across 8 bases. CDR3 length: 14 amino acids. CDR1 and CDR2 (germline): KGHDR, SFDVKD. The junction had 11 bases not matched to a gene; V was cut back by 10 bases and J by 7 bases. This CDR3 reads CATSSPGTGNEQFF. The CDR3 DNA reads TGTGCCACGTCCAGCCCCGGGACAGGAAATGAGCAGTTCTTC.

This clonotype was counted a few times. J is TRBJ2-5 and V is TRBV5-1, with 7 bases matching TRBD2. This CDR3 comprises 15 residues. From germline, CDR1 is SGHRS and CDR2 YFSETQ. Losses at the gene ends were 2 bases for V and 5 bases for J; bases not matched to a gene: 9. The CDR3 sequence is CASSLQAGTHETQYF. DNA of the CDR3: TGCGCCAGCAGCTTACAAGCGGGGACCCACGAGACCCAGTACTTC.

This clonotype has a count of ten or more. The chain joins TRBV6-1 to TRBJ2-3; D could derive from TRBD1 or TRBD2 (6 bases each). This CDR3 has 16 residues. V lost 0 bases, J lost 0 bases, and 10 bases lay in between. Looked up from germline, CDR1 is MNHNS and CDR2 is SASEGT. The CDR3 loop reads CASSEAPGASTDTQYF. Here the CDR3 DNA reads TGTGCCAGCAGTGAAGCGCCGGGGGCTAGCACAGATACGCAGTATTTT.

This clonotype has a count of ten or more. This chain uses TRBV5-1 with TRBJ2-6; D may be TRBD2 (5 bases). Germline assignment: CDR1 SGHRS and CDR2 YFSETQ. The CDR3 is 18 amino acids. With 1 base removed from V and 2 bases from J, the gap between germline ends came to 16 bases. CDR3 sequence (DNA): TGCGCCAGCAGCTTGACACCGCGGGTAGGTACTGGGGCCAACGTCCTGACTTTC. Its translation is CASSLTPRVGTGANVLTF.

This clonotype was counted many times. At one end the junction does not follow the germline gene, possibly because of a read error. V usage is TRBV7-7 and J usage is TRBJ1-6; tentatively, D is TRBD1 (6 bases). This CDR3 has 16 residues. Looked up from germline, CDR1 is SSHAT and CDR2 is FNYEAQ (reference sequence). CDR3 bases: TGTGCTAGCAGCTTAGTTGTGGGACAAGTTAATTCACCCCTCCACTTT. Residues: CASSLVVGQVNSPLHF.

There are many counts of this clonotype. The chain has TRBV3-1 and TRBJ2-6; 7 bases are shared with TRBD1. CDR1 and CDR2 (germline): LGHDT, YNNKEL (reference sequence). V shed 3 bases, J shed 2 bases, and the junction held 7 bases outside the gene matches. The CDR3 consists of 17 residues. The CDR3 loop reads CASSQETGATGANVLTF. The CDR3 region has the DNA TGTGCCAGCAGCCAGGAAACAGGGGCGACTGGGGCCAACGTCCTGACTTTC. Full variable domain (missing parts from reference TRBV3-1 and TRBJ2-6): DTAVSQTPKYLVTQMGNDKSIKCEQNLGHDTMYWYKQDSKKFLKIMFSYNNKELIINETVPNRFSPKSPDKAHLNLHINSLELGDSAVYFCASSQETGATGANVLTFGAGSRLTVL.

This clonotype has a count of ten or more. The chain combines TRBV18 with TRBJ2-7; TRBD1 matches 8 bases. Germline-derived CDR1 and CDR2 are KGHSH and LQKENI. Trimming removed 4 bases from V and 0 bases from J; junction bases left unmatched: 5. The CDR3 consists of 15 residues. The CDR3 sequence is CASSQRQGTSYEQYV. DNA of the CDR3: TGTGCCAGCTCACAGCGACAGGGGACCTCCTACGAGCAGTACGTC.

The chain uses TRBV28 and TRBJ1-2, with 9 bases that match TRBD1. CDR1 and CDR2 from the germline V gene are MDHEN and SYDVKM. Trimming removed 8 bases from V and 7 bases from J; junction bases left unmatched: 8. The CDR3 runs to 13 residues. The CDR3 region is CASVTGTGTGYTF. The CDR3 nucleotides are TGTGCCAGCGTTACGGGGACAGGGACTGGCTACACCTTC.

The table lists this clonotype with many counts. A read error is possible here, since a much larger clone lies one base away. The chain employs TRBV20-1 and TRBJ2-7; D gene unclear. V lost 0 bases, J lost 6 bases, and 15 bases lay in between. The V gene's germline CDR1 is DFQATT and CDR2 SNEGSKA (reference sequence). The CDR3 is made up of 14 amino acids. CDR3 protein: CSARESNQISEQYF. Here the CDR3 DNA reads TGCAGTGCTAGAGAGAGTAACCAAATCTCCGAGCAGTACTTC.

This clonotype was counted at least ten times. The rearrangement uses TRBV18 and TRBJ1-3; D possibly corresponds to TRBD1 (6 bases). This CDR3 has 16 residues. V shed 5 bases and J shed 1 base, with 15 bases lying between them. Germline CDR1 KGHSH, CDR2 LQKENI. CDR3 residues: CASSGNRVSSGNTIYF. The CDR3 nucleotides read TGTGCCAGCTCAGGCAACAGGGTATCTTCTGGAAACACCATATATTTT.

In this sample, this clonotype turned up many times. The chain links TRBV18 to TRBJ2-1; 8 nucleotides line up with TRBD2. This CDR3 is 19 amino acids long. The germline V gene has CDR1 KGHSH and CDR2 LQKENI. With V trimmed by 5 bases and J by 5 bases, 20 bases remained unmatched. The CDR3 DNA reads TGTGCCAGCTCATTTAATTCTCGAGCCGGGACTAGAAGAAACAATGAGCAGTTCTTC. This encodes CASSFNSRAGTRRNNEQFF.

This clonotype has at least ten counts. The rearrangement links TRBV6-4 to TRBJ2-3, with a possible D match to TRBD2 (7 bases). V was pared by 4 bases and J by 2 bases, with 13 bases between. The CDR3 totals 15 residues. Germline CDR1 and CDR2: MRHNA and SNTAGT. The CDR3 bases are TGTGCCAGCAGTGCAACGGGGGGCGTCACAGATACGCAGTATTTT. Its protein product is CASSATGGVTDTQYF.